This is a list of T cell receptor beta chains from one sample in a study of blood T cell repertoires in COVID-19. The data were produced by immunoSEQ multiplex PCR, yet TCRdb's version contains in-frame clones alone and is incomplete. The sample has around 240,000 clones; 65% to 90% are singletons. The sample taken for sequencing was peripheral blood. These receptors were collected from a woman between 50 and 59 years old with acute or convalescent COVID-19. Both conserved end residues are part of each CDR3. A D gene is named only where the DNA matches it firmly. Only part of the rows carry a size: once, few, many, or a class if the clone is expanded.

CDR3aa,CDR3nt,abundance,v_gene,j_gene,d_gene,len
CASSHVTGSFNEQFF,TGTGCCAGCAGCCATGTGACAGGGAGTTTTAATGAGCAGTTCTTC,NA,TRBV3-1/TRBV3-2,TRBJ2-1,TRBD1,15
CASSLARNEQYF,TGTGCCAGCAGCTTAGCCAGAAACGAGCAGTACTTC,NA,TRBV7-2,TRBJ2-7,NA,12
CAIRATQGADHSPLHF,TGTGCCATCAGGGCTACACAGGGGGCGGACCATTCACCCCTCCACTTT,NA,TRBV10-3,TRBJ1-6,TRBD1,16
CASSDPTASSGNTIYF,TGCGCCAGCAGTGACCCGACAGCAAGCTCTGGAAACACCATATATTTT,NA,TRBV10-2,TRBJ1-3,NA,16
CASSLAVWAVRARDEQFF,TGTGCCAGCAGCTTAGCGGTGTGGGCCGTAAGGGCCAGGGATGAGCAGTTCTTC,NA,TRBV7-8,TRBJ2-1,NA,18
CASSKRGGGAQPQHF,TGTGCCAGCAGCAAGCGGGGTGGGGGGGCACAGCCCCAGCATTTT,once,TRBV28,TRBJ1-5,NA,15
CASSSNLAGDINEQFF,TGTGCCAGCAGCTCGAACCTAGCGGGGGACATCAATGAGCAGTTCTTC,NA,TRBV5-6,TRBJ2-1,TRBD2,16
CASSYWGRTEAFF,TGTGCCAGCAGTTACTGGGGGCGAACTGAAGCTTTCTTT,NA,TRBV6-2/TRBV6-3,TRBJ1-1,NA,13
CASSEGARNEQFF,TGTGCCAGCTCGGAGGGGGCGAGGAATGAGCAGTTCTTC,NA,TRBV9,TRBJ2-1,NA,13
CASSVWDSSYEQYF,TGTGCCAGCAGCGTATGGGACAGCTCCTACGAGCAGTACTTC,NA,TRBV27,TRBJ2-7,TRBD1,14
CASRSRIYNEQFF,TGTGCCAGCAGATCGCGGATCTACAATGAGCAGTTCTTC,few,TRBV2,TRBJ2-1,NA,13
CASSAALVSDTQYF,TGTGCCAGCAGCGCCGCACTAGTGTCAGATACGCAGTATTTT,NA,TRBV7-9,TRBJ2-3,NA,14
CAISGVGGDTGELFF,TGTGCCATCAGTGGCGTAGGGGGAGACACCGGGGAGCTGTTTTTT,NA,TRBV10-3,TRBJ2-2,NA,15
CASSQSRGAQYF,TGTGCCAGCAGCCAATCCCGGGGGGCACAGTACTTC,once,TRBV3-1/TRBV3-2,TRBJ2-7,NA,12
CASSRMNTEAFF,TGTGCCAGCTCCAGGATGAACACTGAAGCTTTCTTT,NA,TRBV6-5,TRBJ1-1,NA,12
CASSIDQAGGVNEQFF,TGTGCCAGTAGTATCGACCAAGCGGGGGGGGTAAATGAGCAGTTCTTC,NA,TRBV19,TRBJ2-1,TRBD2,16
CATEEGGDGNQPQHF,TGTGCCACCGAGGAGGGAGGGGATGGCAATCAGCCCCAGCATTTT,NA,TRBV15,TRBJ1-5,NA,15
CASSQGFEGGRPQHF,TGTGCCAGCAGCCAAGGATTTGAGGGAGGGAGGCCCCAGCATTTT,few,TRBV3-1/TRBV3-2,TRBJ1-5,NA,15
CASTRGGSHNEKLFF,TGTGCCAGCACTCGGGGTGGGAGTCATAATGAAAAACTGTTTTTT,NA,TRBV28,TRBJ1-4,NA,15
CASSPSRGRGSPLHF,TGTGCCAGTAGTCCAAGCAGGGGTCGCGGATCACCCCTCCACTTT,few,TRBV19,TRBJ1-6,NA,15
CASSEDRSYGYTF,TGTGCCAGCAGCGAAGACAGGTCCTATGGCTACACCTTC,NA,TRBV11-2,TRBJ1-2,NA,13
CASSLERNTEAFF,TGTGCCAGCAGCTTAGAGCGTAACACTGAAGCTTTCTTT,few,TRBV11-2,TRBJ1-1,NA,13
CASSLKGQGAYEQYF,TGTGCCAGCAGCTTAAAGGGACAGGGGGCCTACGAGCAGTACTTC,NA,TRBV7-2,TRBJ2-7,TRBD1,15
CASHQGTANTGELFF,TGTGCCAGTCATCAGGGGACCGCGAACACCGGGGAGCTGTTTTTT,NA,TRBV19,TRBJ2-2,NA,15
CASSGYHSTGQNTGELFF,TGTGCCAGCAGCGGCTACCATTCGACAGGGCAGAACACCGGGGAGCTGTTTTTT,NA,TRBV9,TRBJ2-2,TRBD1,18
CASSEGTGPAKNIQYF,TGTGCCAGCAGTGAGGGGACAGGGCCAGCCAAAAACATTCAGTACTTC,NA,TRBV2,TRBJ2-4,TRBD1,16
CASSQFHSGNQPQHF,TGCGCCAGCAGCCAATTTCACAGCGGTAATCAGCCCCAGCATTTT,few,TRBV4-1,TRBJ1-5,NA,15
CASRRGESNQPQHF,TGCGCCAGCCGCAGGGGGGAATCGAATCAGCCCCAGCATTTT,NA,TRBV23-1,TRBJ1-5,TRBD1,14
CASRPGEGELFF,TGCGCCAGCCGACCAGGGGAAGGGGAGCTGTTTTTT,NA,TRBV4-1,TRBJ2-2,NA,12
CAWATSAYYEQYF,TGTGCCTGGGCGACTAGCGCTTACTACGAGCAGTACTTC,NA,TRBV30,TRBJ2-7,TRBD2,13
CASSQSSKNTDTQYF,TGTGCCAGCAGCCAGTCCTCCAAAAACACAGATACGCAGTATTTT,NA,TRBV7-7,TRBJ2-3,NA,15
CASSEDRNEQYF,TGTGCCAGCAGTGAAGATAGAAACGAGCAGTACTTC,NA,TRBV6-1,TRBJ2-7,NA,12
CASSQGLAELAPYEQYF,TGTGCCAGCAGCCAGGGACTAGCGGAGCTAGCCCCCTACGAGCAGTACTTC,NA,TRBV3-1/TRBV3-2,TRBJ2-7,TRBD2,17
CSASRLADVKNIQYF,TGCAGTGCTAGTCGACTAGCGGACGTCAAAAACATTCAGTACTTC,NA,TRBV20-1,TRBJ2-4,TRBD2,15
CARGAGVNTGELFF,TGTGCCAGGGGAGCGGGAGTCAACACCGGGGAGCTGTTTTTT,NA,TRBV2,TRBJ2-2,TRBD2,14
CARQSRDRDKNTGELFF,TGTGCCAGACAATCCCGGGACAGGGACAAGAACACCGGGGAGCTGTTTTTT,NA,TRBV2,TRBJ2-2,TRBD1,17
CASSLTSGGDTQYF,TGTGCCAGCTCCCTCACTAGCGGGGGGGATACGCAGTATTTT,NA,TRBV25-1,TRBJ2-3,TRBD2,14
CASSLFGTGLSPLHF,TGTGCCAGCAGCTTATTCGGAACAGGGTTGTCACCCCTCCACTTT,NA,TRBV5-4,TRBJ1-6,NA,15
CASSLPTSGASYEQYF,TGTGCCAGCAGCCTCCCGACTAGCGGGGCTTCCTACGAGCAGTACTTC,once,TRBV7-9,TRBJ2-7,TRBD2,16
CSVIEGTPPYEQYF,TGCAGCGTTATTGAGGGGACACCTCCCTACGAGCAGTACTTC,few,TRBV29-1,TRBJ2-7,NA,14
CASGTSGRASEQFF,TGTGCCAGCGGCACTAGCGGGAGGGCCAGCGAGCAGTTCTTC,NA,TRBV5-4,TRBJ2-1,TRBD2,14
CASSLEGTQRNEQFF,TGCGCCAGCAGCTTGGAAGGGACACAACGCAATGAGCAGTTCTTC,NA,TRBV5-1,TRBJ2-1,NA,15
CASSLGGGGNQPQHF,TGTGCCAGCAGCTTAGGAGGGGGCGGCAATCAGCCCCAGCATTTT,NA,TRBV7-9,TRBJ1-5,TRBD1,15